Presented here are 30 T cell receptor beta chains from one specimen sequenced in a study of blood T cell repertoires in COVID-19. The method was immunoSEQ multiplex PCR; TCRdb's version includes in-frame clones alone and lacks a portion of them. This table has about 68,000 clones, about 90% appearing once. The sequenced sample consisted of peripheral blood. The receptors were sampled from a man aged 50 or older with COVID-19, enrolled during active disease.

The genes are TRBV28 and TRBJ1-1; no reliable D call. From germline, CDR1 is MDHEN and CDR2 SYDVKM. This CDR3 region has 14 residues. With 3 bases removed from V and 1 base from J, the gap between germline ends came to 9 bases. CDR3 sequence reads: CASSFGWANTEAFF. The CDR3 DNA reads as TGTGCCAGCAGTTTTGGGTGGGCGAACACTGAAGCTTTCTTT.

The chain links TRBV2 to TRBJ2-1; possibly TRBD2 for D (6 bases). The V gene's germline CDR1 is SNHLY and CDR2 FYNNEI. V lost 3 bases and J lost 0, with 9 bases in between. The CDR3 runs 15 residues. The CDR3 DNA reads TGTGCCAGCAGTGAGATTAGCGGCTCCTACAATGAGCAGTTCTTC. This codes for CASSEISGSYNEQFF.

V and J are TRBV5-5 and TRBJ2-2; D may be TRBD2 (7 bases). The V end lost 3 bases, the J end lost 1 base, and 13 bases lay between the germline ends. In germline, CDR1 is SGHKS, CDR2 YYEKEE (reference sequence). The CDR3 totals 16 residues. CDR3 protein: CASSSEGGMNTGELFF. In DNA, the CDR3 is TGTGCCAGCAGCTCTGAGGGGGGGATGAACACCGGGGAGCTGTTTTTT.

The J gene is TRBJ1-6, the V gene TRBV2; 7 bases line up with TRBD1. Germline CDR1 SNHLY, CDR2 FYNNEI. The CDR3 is 14 residues long. V lost 7 bases, J lost 5 bases, and 5 bases stayed unmatched. The CDR3 here is CASTPGTDNSPLHF. For the CDR3, the DNA is TGTGCCAGCACCCCCGGGACAGATAATTCACCCCTCCACTTT.

The V gene is TRBV14, the J gene TRBJ2-7; TRBD2 might be the D (5 bases). There are 15 residues in the CDR3. V lost 4 bases and J 2 bases, leaving 15 bases between the germline ends. In germline, CDR1 is SGHDN, CDR2 FVKESK. The DNA of the CDR3 is TGTGCCAGCAGCCCCGGAGGTGGCGTTACCTACGAGCAGTACTTC. Protein product: CASSPGGGVTYEQYF.

This clone came up once. The CDR3 DNA follows: TGTGCCAGCAGCCACTACCGACTAGCAGGACCCTACGAGCAGTACTTC. This encodes CASSHYRLAGPYEQYF. The chain links TRBV11-2 to TRBJ2-7; 7 bases line up with TRBD2. CDR1 is SGHAT, CDR2 FQNNGV, per germline. V lost 5 bases and J lost 2; bases outside the gene matches: 12. The CDR3 contains 16 residues.

The chain employs TRBV7-2 and TRBJ2-7; D gene unclear. The CDR3 extends over 11 amino acids. V was cut by 4 bases and J by 6 bases, with 7 bases left in between. Germline lookup yields CDR1 SGHTA and CDR2 FQGNSA. In DNA form, the CDR3 reads TGTGCCAGCAGCTCCTTGAGCGAGCAGTACTTC. This encodes CASSSLSEQYF.

The chain recombines TRBV9 with TRBJ2-5; TRBD2 aligns across 13 bases. V was pared by 1 base and J by 5 bases, with 5 bases of the junction left unmatched. This CDR3 contains 16 residues. From germline, CDR1 is SGDLS and CDR2 YYNGEE. CDR3 DNA sequence: TGTGCCAGCAGCGTACCACTAGCGGGAGGGTTGGAGACCCAGTACTTC. It translates to CASSVPLAGGLETQYF.

The genes are TRBV30 and TRBJ2-1, with 8 bases aligning to TRBD1. This CDR3 has 14 residues. After removal of 3 bases from V and 4 bases from J, the junction contained 5 bases not matched to a gene. Germline CDR1 GTSNPN, CDR2 SVGIG (reference sequence). This CDR3 is CAWSLGQGYNEQFF. Here the CDR3 DNA reads TGTGCCTGGAGCCTCGGACAGGGTTACAATGAGCAGTTCTTC.

The CDR3 region has the DNA TGTGCCAGCAGTTACTATTCCAGGGGGTTCGACGAGCAGTACTTC. It yields the protein CASSYYSRGFDEQYF. The chain joins TRBV6-2 or TRBV6-3 to TRBJ2-7; the match to TRBD1 covers 7 bases. The trim removed 1 base at V and 5 bases at J, leaving 8 bases unmatched. From germline, CDR1 is MNHEY and CDR2 SVGEGT. CDR3 length: 15 amino acids.

The chain is built from TRBV2 and TRBJ1-2, with D perhaps matching TRBD1 (5 bases). Trimming took off 6 bases at V and 1 base at J, with 6 bases between the two ends. Germline V gives CDR1 SNHLY, CDR2 FYNNEI. This CDR3 is built from 12 residues. CDR3 sequence (DNA): TGTGCCAGCAGAGGGGATAACTATGGCTACACCTTC. Protein product: CASRGDNYGYTF.

V and J are TRBV7-2 and TRBJ1-2; TRBD1 agrees at 7 bases. CDR3 length equals 16 residues. After removal of 4 bases from V and 2 bases from J, the junction contained 10 bases not matched to a gene. Germline-derived CDR1 and CDR2 are SGHTA and FQGNSA. The CDR3 DNA follows: TGTGCCAGCAGCTACTACGAGGGGGCATTCAACTATGGCTACACCTTC. Its protein product is CASSYYEGAFNYGYTF. The variable domain in full, with the rest retrieved from reference TRBV7-2 and TRBJ1-2, is GAGVSQSPSNKVTEKGKDVELRCDPISGHTALYWYRQSLGQGLEFLIYFQGNSAPDKSGLPSDRFSAERTGGSVSTLTIQRTQQEDSAVYLCASSYYEGAFNYGYTFGSGTRLTVV.

This sequence joins TRBV7-9 and TRBJ1-1, with D uncertain. Between the trimmed V and J ends, which lost 5 bases and 7 bases, there was a span of 14 bases. The CDR3 extends over 13 amino acids. Germline V gene sequence: CDR1 SEHNR, CDR2 FQNEAQ (reference sequence). The CDR3, as DNA: TGTGCCAGCAGCCCATCTTCCCCCAGTGAAGCTTTCTTT. Residues: CASSPSSPSEAFF.

This clone was detected only once. The chain employs TRBV7-3 and TRBJ1-1; 7 nucleotides match TRBD1. Losses at the gene ends were 2 bases for V and 7 bases for J; bases not matched to a gene: 10. CDR3 length: 15 residues. Germline CDR1 is SGHTA and CDR2 is FQGTGA. The CDR3 sequence: CASSLAPRGDSEAFF. CDR3 in DNA: TGTGCCAGCAGCTTAGCCCCAAGGGGGGACAGTGAAGCTTTCTTT.

V is TRBV19 and J is TRBJ2-1; TRBD2 matches at 15 bases. CDR3 length: 15 amino acids. V was pared by 7 bases and J by 7 bases, with 5 bases of the junction left unmatched. Germline lookup yields CDR1 LNHDA and CDR2 SQIVND (reference sequence). CDR3 nucleotide sequence: TGTGCCAGTAACATGGGACTAGCGGGAGGAAATGAGCAGTTCTTC. This encodes CASNMGLAGGNEQFF.

This rearrangement joins TRBV7-2 to TRBJ2-1; unclear D gene. The germline V gene encodes CDR1 SGHTA and CDR2 FQGNSA. V was shortened by 2 bases and J by 7 bases, with 6 bases between the two germline ends. The CDR3 totals 12 residues. CDR3 protein: CASSLTRNEQFF. The DNA of the CDR3 is TGTGCCAGCAGCTTAACGAGGAATGAGCAGTTCTTC.

The rearrangement links TRBV4-2 to TRBJ2-2, with 8 positions matching TRBD1. From germline, CDR1 is LGHNA and CDR2 YNFKEQ. The V segment lost 7 bases and the J segment 2 bases; nucleotides outside the gene matches: 9. The CDR3 runs 16 residues. CDR3 nucleotide sequence: TGTGCCAGCAACCCAAGGACAGGGAAAAACACCGGGGAGCTGTTTTTT. Protein: CASNPRTGKNTGELFF.

The table lists this clone with a few counts. The J gene is TRBJ2-7, the V gene TRBV7-2; 9 bases are shared with TRBD1. Trimming removed 1 base from V and 8 bases from J; junction bases left unmatched: 12. Germline V gives CDR1 SGHTA, CDR2 FQGNSA. The CDR3 runs to 16 residues. This chain's CDR3 is CASSLVATGGLFQQYF. In DNA, the CDR3 is TGTGCCAGCAGCTTAGTTGCGACAGGGGGACTTTTCCAGCAGTACTTC.

This chain connects TRBV5-1 to TRBJ2-7, with TRBD1 matching over 11 bases. Germline lookup yields CDR1 SGHRS and CDR2 YFSETQ. Trimming at V came to 8 bases and at J to 0 bases, leaving 1 base not matched to a gene. The CDR3 extends over 13 amino acids. The CDR3 DNA reads as TGCGCCAGTGGACAGGGGGCCTCCTACGAGCAGTACTTC. Translating it yields CASGQGASYEQYF.

J is TRBJ2-1 and V is TRBV7-9; 12 positions agree with TRBD2. The germline V gene encodes CDR1 SEHNR and CDR2 FQNEAQ (reference sequence). The CDR3 loop spans 15 amino acids. The junction had 1 base not matched to a gene; V was cut back by 4 bases and J by 3 bases. The CDR3 is CASSSSGRGYNEQFF. CDR3 DNA sequence: TGTGCCAGCAGCTCTAGCGGGAGGGGCTACAATGAGCAGTTCTTC.

On this clone itself: Sequence at one end of the junction differs from germline and may be a read error. The CDR3: CGTSGKGLYNEQFF. Here the CDR3 DNA reads TGCGGAACTAGCGGAAAAGGGCTTTACAATGAGCAGTTCTTC. The gene calls are TRBV11-2 and TRBJ2-1; TRBD2 matches at 8 bases. Germline CDR1 SGHAT, CDR2 FQNNGV. The CDR3 extends over 14 amino acids.

The chain joins TRBV19 to TRBJ2-1, with 11 bases lining up with TRBD2. The CDR3 runs 20 residues. Germline CDR1 is LNHDA and CDR2 is SQIVND (reference sequence). J gave up 5 bases and V 3 bases, and 18 bases lay outside the gene matches. The chain's CDR3 is CASSIWVGSGRAGVDNEQFF. The CDR3 DNA reads as TGTGCCAGTAGTATTTGGGTGGGTAGCGGGAGGGCCGGGGTAGACAATGAGCAGTTCTTC.

The V gene is TRBV6-5, the J gene TRBJ1-2; D gene ambiguous. Trimming removed 11 bases from V and 0 bases from J, with 13 bases in between. This CDR3 has 13 residues. Germline CDR1 and CDR2: MNHEY and SVGAGI. The CDR3 bases are TGTGCCGGAACGGAGGGTCCTAACTATGGCTACACCTTC. Protein: CAGTEGPNYGYTF.

V is TRBV27 and J is TRBJ1-6; possibly TRBD1 for D (5 bases). The germline CDR1 and CDR2 sequences are MNHEY and SMNVEV (reference sequence). The CDR3 is made up of 17 amino acids. Between the trimmed V and J ends, which lost 2 bases and 3 bases, there was a span of 14 bases. Written as DNA, the CDR3 is TGTGCCAGCAGTTTAAAGTACCCGACAGACTATAATTCACCCCTCCACTTT. It yields the protein CASSLKYPTDYNSPLHF.

The chain couples TRBV2 to TRBJ1-4, with D maybe TRBD1 (6 bases). CDR3 length: 15 amino acids. With 5 bases removed from V and 0 bases from J, the gap between germline ends came to 10 bases. CDR1 and CDR2 from the germline V gene are SNHLY and FYNNEI. The CDR3: CASSPRGATNEKLFF. The CDR3 DNA follows: TGTGCCAGCAGTCCCAGGGGTGCAACTAATGAAAAACTGTTTTTT.

In its sample, this clone was seen once. This sequence joins TRBV5-1 and TRBJ2-1, with 9 positions matching TRBD1. The germline V gene encodes CDR1 SGHRS and CDR2 YFSETQ. This CDR3 is 17 amino acids long. Trimming at V came to 4 bases and at J to 4 bases, leaving 12 bases not matched to a gene. The CDR3 sequence is CASSRLVPGQGYNEQFF. The CDR3, as DNA: TGCGCCAGCAGCCGACTTGTACCGGGACAGGGTTACAATGAGCAGTTCTTC.

The chain employs TRBV2 and TRBJ1-3; D perhaps matches TRBD1 (5 bases). The CDR3 is 13 amino acids. V was shortened by 6 bases and J by 0 bases, with 6 bases between the two germline ends. Per germline, CDR1 SNHLY and CDR2 FYNNEI. The CDR3 region is CASRTASGNTIYF. The CDR3 DNA is TGTGCCAGCAGGACAGCCTCTGGAAACACCATATATTTT.

The chain carries TRBV7-9 and TRBJ1-1; D is unresolved. Germline lookup yields CDR1 SEHNR and CDR2 FQNEAQ (reference sequence). The CDR3 covers 14 residues. Trimming pared 1 base from V and 1 base from J, leaving 7 bases between. CDR3 sequence: CASSLGQENTEAFF. As DNA, the CDR3 is TGTGCCAGCAGCTTAGGGCAGGAGAACACTGAAGCTTTCTTT.

The chain links TRBV5-5 to TRBJ1-4, with 12 bases lining up with TRBD1. The CDR3 extends over 17 amino acids. Germline CDR1 reads SGHKS; CDR2 reads YYEKEE (reference sequence). Trimming removed 5 bases from V and 3 bases from J; junction bases left unmatched: 8. The CDR3, as DNA: TGTGCCAGCAGTCTCCGGGACAGGGGGCTACCTAATGAAAAACTGTTTTTT. Translated, it gives CASSLRDRGLPNEKLFF.

This chain uses TRBV18 with TRBJ2-2; D might be TRBD2 (6 bases). This CDR3 comprises 17 residues. V was cut by 2 bases and J by 1 base, with 14 bases left in between. Germline V gene lookup returns CDR1 KGHSH and CDR2 LQKENI. The CDR3, as DNA: TGTGCCAGCTCACCATCGAACGGGAGAAGGAACACCGGGGAGCTGTTTTTT. Protein product: CASSPSNGRRNTGELFF.